This TCR beta chain was obtained from a study of regulatory T cells in long-lasting Graves disease. The CDR3 extends over 13 amino acids. To make TCR beta libraries, researchers used iRepertoire HTBI primers and Arm-PCR of CDR3 regions. TCRdb analysed the multiplex PCR reads with MiXCR anew, one entry per CDR3 protein. Of about 520,000 distinct CDR3 sequences listed, about 12% were seen once; the top ten hold around 9.3%. As to time point: newly diagnosed GD, antithyroid drugs for less than 3 months. The TCR library was made from RNA extracted from PBMCs. This sample also appeared in a second study, on T cells in Graves' hyperthyroidism and ophthalmopathy.

This sequence joins TRBV3-2 and TRBJ1-1; the DNA was not compared with TRBD1, the D call given in the table. TRBV3-2 counts as a pseudogene. This TCR derives from a woman aged 25 to 39 with Graves disease. Specimen: peripheral blood mononuclear cells (PBMCs), collected at new diagnosis, from a patient treated with antithyroid drugs. In nucleotides, the CDR3 is TGTGCCAGCAGCCAGCCGGCCGGGCATGGGGCTTTCTTT. Residues: CASSQPAGHGAFF.